The following is a T cell receptor (beta chain) sequence with its context. Its antigen is not known. After removal of 3 bases from V and 0 bases from J, the junction contained 8 bases not matched to a gene. Germline V gene sequence: CDR1 SGHNT, CDR2 YYREEE (reference sequence). The CDR3 runs to 18 residues. The data derive from a study of cytomegalovirus exposure and HLA in healthy donors. The study, taken as a whole, reports: The listing of roughly 160 TCR beta chains classed them as cytomegalovirus-associated. Most of the TCR beta V segments (in an earlier analysis) were productive either about 87% or about 30% of the time. Indistinguishability led to the exclusion of some V segments, TRBV6-2 and TRBV6-3 included.

The study ran its PCR with 60 Vbeta and 13 Jbeta primers. Profiled with immunoSEQ multiplex PCR; TCRdb holds only in-frame clones, not every one. The repertoire has around 200,000 clones, about 80% of them found once; the top ten carry around 15%. The V gene is TRBV5-4, the J gene TRBJ1-4; 10 positions match TRBD1. Sequenced input: PBMCs. The receptor's source is a man in his forties in good health and CMV-seronegative. The CDR3 loop is CASSSARDRGTTNEKLFF. The CDR3 DNA reads TGTGCCAGCAGCTCCGCCCGGGACAGGGGAACAACTAATGAAAAACTGTTTTTT.